The T cell receptor beta chain under discussion was sequenced for a study of control samples from healthy donors and cancer patients. This CDR3 is 14 amino acids long. Looked up from germline, CDR1 is MNHEY and CDR2 is SMNVEV (reference sequence). V lost 10 bases and J 2 bases, leaving 17 bases between the germline ends. The table came from immunoSEQ multiplex PCR; TCRdb's copy has only in-frame clones and leaves some out. The sample lists 120,000 or so clones, more than 75% occurring once. V usage is TRBV27 and J usage is TRBJ2-5, with a weak D call TRBD2 (6 bases). Sequences were obtained from blood. The receptor was isolated from a man between 35 and 55 years old in good health. As DNA, the CDR3 is TGTGCCACCTCCCGTTGGGGGACTCAAGAGACCCAGTACTTC. Encoded protein: CATSRWGTQETQYF.